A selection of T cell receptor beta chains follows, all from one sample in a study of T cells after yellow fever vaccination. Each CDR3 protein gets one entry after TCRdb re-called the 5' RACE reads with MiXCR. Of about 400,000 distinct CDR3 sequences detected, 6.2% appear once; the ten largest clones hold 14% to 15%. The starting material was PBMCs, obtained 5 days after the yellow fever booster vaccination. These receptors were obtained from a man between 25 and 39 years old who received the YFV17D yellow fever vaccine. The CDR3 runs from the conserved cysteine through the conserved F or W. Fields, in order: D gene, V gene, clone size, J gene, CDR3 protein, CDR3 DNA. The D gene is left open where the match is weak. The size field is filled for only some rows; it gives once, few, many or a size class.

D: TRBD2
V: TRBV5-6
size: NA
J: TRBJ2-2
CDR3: CASSFEAGGPFADTGELFF
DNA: TGTGCCAGCAGCTTTGAAGCGGGAGGGCCCTTTGCGGACACCGGGGAGCTGTTTTTT

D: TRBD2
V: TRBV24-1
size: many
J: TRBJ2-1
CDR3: CATSHTSGRYSYNEQFF
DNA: TGTGCCACCAGCCATACTAGCGGGAGATACTCCTACAATGAGCAGTTCTTC

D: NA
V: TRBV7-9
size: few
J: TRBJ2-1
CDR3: CASSPWRGVTDNEQFF
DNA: TGTGCCAGCTCTCCGTGGAGGGGGGTGACCGACAATGAGCAGTTCTTC

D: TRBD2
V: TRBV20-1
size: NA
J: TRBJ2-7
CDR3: CCARPFRGLAGGSYEQYF
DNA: TGCTGTGCTAGACCCTTCCGGGGACTAGCGGGGGGCTCCTACGAGCAGTACTTC

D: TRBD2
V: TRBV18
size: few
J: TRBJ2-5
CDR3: CASSPFALSGSQETQYF
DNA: TGTGCCAGCTCACCCTTCGCTCTTAGCGGGAGCCAAGAGACCCAGTACTTC

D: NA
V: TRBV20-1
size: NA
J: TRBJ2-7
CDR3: CSGKVADAEQYF
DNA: TGCAGTGGGAAAGTGGCAGACGCCGAGCAGTACTTC

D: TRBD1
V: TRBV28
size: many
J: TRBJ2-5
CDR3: CASSSETGSLWEETQYF
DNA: TGTGCCAGCAGTTCCGAGACAGGGAGTCTTTGGGAAGAGACCCAGTACTTC

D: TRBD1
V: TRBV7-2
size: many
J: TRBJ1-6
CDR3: CASSLRQGENSPLHF
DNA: TGTGCCAGCAGCTTACGACAGGGAGAAAATTCACCCCTCCACTTT

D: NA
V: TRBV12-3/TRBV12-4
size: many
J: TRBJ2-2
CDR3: CASSFYQGSTGELFF
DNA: TGTGCCAGCAGTTTTTACCAGGGGAGCACCGGGGAGCTGTTTTTT

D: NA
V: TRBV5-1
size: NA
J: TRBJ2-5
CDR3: CATQMVQGHNQEIQYF
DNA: TGCGCAACGCAGATGGTGCAGGGGCATAACCAAGAGATCCAGTACTTC

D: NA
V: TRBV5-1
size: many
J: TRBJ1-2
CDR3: CASSLDRDYGYTF
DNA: TGCGCCAGCAGCTTGGACAGGGACTATGGCTACACCTTC

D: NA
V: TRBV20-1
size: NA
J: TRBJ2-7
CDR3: CSAAPLDKAEQYF
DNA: TGCAGTGCTGCCCCCCTGGACAAGGCCGAGCAGTACTTC

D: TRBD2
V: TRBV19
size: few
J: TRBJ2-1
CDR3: CASKNGRAFYNEQFF
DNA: TGTGCCAGTAAGAACGGGAGGGCCTTCTACAATGAGCAGTTCTTC

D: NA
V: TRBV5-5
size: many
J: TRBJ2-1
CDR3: CASSLNVGRRSYNEQFF
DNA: TGTGCCAGCAGCTTGAACGTCGGGCGTAGGTCCTACAATGAGCAGTTCTTC

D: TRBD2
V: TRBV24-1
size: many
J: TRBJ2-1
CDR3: CATRGGSRNEQFF
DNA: TGTGCCACCAGGGGCGGGAGTAGAAATGAGCAGTTCTTC

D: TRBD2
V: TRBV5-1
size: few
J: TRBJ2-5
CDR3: CATKTGTSEETQYF
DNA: TGCGCCACCAAAACGGGGACTAGCGAAGAGACCCAGTACTTC

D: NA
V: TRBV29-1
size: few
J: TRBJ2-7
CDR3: CSATSSAGEQYF
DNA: TGCAGCGCAACGAGTTCGGCGGGGGAGCAGTACTTC

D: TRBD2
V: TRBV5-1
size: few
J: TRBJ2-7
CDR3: CASSFFAGGTYEQYF
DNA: TGCGCCAGCAGCTTTTTTGCGGGAGGAACCTACGAGCAGTACTTC

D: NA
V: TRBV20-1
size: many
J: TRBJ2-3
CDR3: CSARDSGTAAPDTQYF
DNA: TGCAGTGCTAGAGACTCCGGGACCGCTGCCCCAGATACGCAGTATTTT

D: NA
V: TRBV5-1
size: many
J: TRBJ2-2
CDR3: CASINTGTIGTGELFF
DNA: TGCGCCAGCATCAATACAGGGACTATTGGGACCGGGGAGCTGTTTTTT

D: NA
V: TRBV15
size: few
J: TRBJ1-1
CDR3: CATSRVGQEAFF
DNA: TGTGCCACCAGCAGGGTTGGGCAGGAAGCTTTCTTT

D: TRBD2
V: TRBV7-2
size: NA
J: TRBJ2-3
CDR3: CASSLGLAGEGDTQYF
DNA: TGTGCCAGCAGCCTGGGACTAGCGGGAGAGGGGGATACGCAGTATTTT